Presented here are 17 T cell receptor beta chains from one specimen sequenced in a study of cytomegalovirus exposure and HLA in healthy donors. Both 60 Vbeta primers and 13 Jbeta primers went into the PCR. Clones were read by immunoSEQ multiplex PCR, and TCRdb kept only the in-frame ones, dropping some. The sample has around 85,000 clones, over 60% seen once. Sequenced material: PBMCs. These receptors were obtained from a male donor in good health and CMV-seronegative.

This clone was counted a few times. The J gene is TRBJ2-1, the V gene TRBV15, with 7 bases lining up with TRBD2. The germline gives CDR1 LNHNV, CDR2 YYDKDF (reference sequence). The junction had 13 bases not matched to a gene; V was cut back by 0 bases and J by 8 bases. This CDR3 has 17 residues. In DNA, the CDR3 is TGTGCCACCAGCAGAGACAGGGTGGCGGGAGATGGAGATGAGCAGTTCTTC. Amino acid sequence: CATSRDRVAGDGDEQFF.

The gene calls are TRBV2 and TRBJ1-3; D unresolved. Trimming removed 3 bases at V and 5 bases at J, with 11 bases between. CDR1 SNHLY and CDR2 FYNNEI come from the germline V gene. This CDR3 comprises 14 residues. The CDR3 DNA is TGTGCCAGCAGTGACGGGGTTCGGAGAAACACCATATATTTT. Residues: CASSDGVRRNTIYF.

This sequence joins TRBV4-2 and TRBJ2-3; D ambiguous. Trimming cost V 3 bases and J 0 bases, with 10 bases left between them. CDR3 length equals 15 residues. The germline V gene encodes CDR1 LGHNA and CDR2 YNFKEQ. CDR3 DNA sequence: TGTGCCAGCAGCCAGCGCCGATTGAGCACAGATACGCAGTATTTT. Translated, it gives CASSQRRLSTDTQYF.

The chain carries TRBV29-1 and TRBJ2-5, with D perhaps matching TRBD1 (5 bases). There are 12 residues in the CDR3. V was trimmed by 3 bases and J by 7 bases, leaving 12 bases between them. The germline V gene encodes CDR1 SQVTM and CDR2 ANQGSEA. This CDR3 is CSVDQGGGTQYF. The DNA for the CDR3 is TGCAGCGTTGACCAGGGTGGTGGGACCCAGTACTTC.

Only one count was recorded for this clone. The chain is built from TRBV5-6 and TRBJ2-5, with no clear D. CDR3 length: 15 amino acids. V lost 5 bases and J 2 bases, leaving 16 bases between the germline ends. CDR1 and CDR2 from the germline V gene are SGHDT and YYEEEE. The CDR3 spells CASSLLRLYQETQYF. The DNA of the CDR3 is TGTGCCAGCAGTTTATTGCGTCTCTATCAAGAGACCCAGTACTTC.

V and J are TRBV7-2 and TRBJ2-5; TRBD1 might be the D (5 bases). The DNA end is a closer match to TRBJ2-7, so the J assignment may be wrong. CDR1 SGHTA and CDR2 FQGNSA come from the germline V gene. This CDR3 spans 14 amino acids. Here the CDR3 DNA reads TGTGCCAGCAGCCCAACGACAGACTTCTACGAGCAGTACTTC. As protein: CASSPTTDFYEQYF.

This chain connects TRBV19 to TRBJ2-1; the match to TRBD2 covers 8 bases. CDR1 is LNHDA and CDR2 is SQIVND in the germline V gene (reference sequence). The CDR3 loop spans 13 amino acids. V dropped 10 bases and J dropped 9; count of bases not matched to a gene: 11. CDR3 nucleotides: TGTGCCACCGCCCGGAGCGGGAGTGGTGAGCAGTTCTTC. It codes for CATARSGSGEQFF.

This chain links TRBV5-6 with TRBJ1-5; tentatively, D is TRBD1 (6 bases). V dropped 1 base and J dropped 2 bases, with 10 bases sitting between them. Germline CDR1 reads SGHDT; CDR2 reads YYEEEE. The CDR3 is 15 amino acids. The CDR3 sequence: CASSLLQGGNQPQHF. The CDR3 DNA sequence: TGTGCCAGCAGCTTGCTACAGGGCGGCAATCAGCCCCAGCATTTT.

The chain carries TRBV4-3 and TRBJ2-1, with TRBD1 as a possible D gene (6 bases). Germline V gives CDR1 LGHNA, CDR2 YSLEER. The CDR3 has 15 amino acids. Trimming removed 3 bases at V and 2 bases at J, with 11 bases between. In DNA, the CDR3 is TGCGCCAGCAGCCAGAACAGGGCGGCCTACAATGAGCAGTTCTTC. This translates into CASSQNRAAYNEQFF.

The V and J genes are TRBV5-4 and TRBJ2-7, with 8 positions matching TRBD1. Germline V gene data show CDR1 as SGHNT and CDR2 as YYREEE (reference sequence). The J segment lost 5 bases and the V segment lost 4 bases, leaving 5 bases of the junction unmatched. This CDR3 has 13 amino acids. CDR3 sequence: CASSPKDRDEQYF. In nucleotides, the CDR3 is TGTGCCAGCAGCCCGAAGGACAGGGACGAGCAGTACTTC.

This clone was seen a handful of times. The rearrangement joins TRBV9 to TRBJ1-6; tentatively, D is TRBD1 (6 bases). This CDR3 spans 14 amino acids. Germline CDR1 SGDLS, CDR2 YYNGEE. Trimming removed 2 bases from V and 5 bases from J, with 8 bases in between. CDR3 sequence: CASSVSGDNSPLHF. CDR3 sequence (DNA): TGTGCCAGCAGCGTTTCAGGGGATAATTCACCCCTCCACTTT.

This clone has just a few counts. The chain joins TRBV28 to TRBJ2-7; 16 bases map to TRBD2. Trimming cost V 5 bases and J 6 bases; bases outside gene matches: 7. Germline V lookup: CDR1 MDHEN, CDR2 SYDVKM. The CDR3 sequence is 16 residues long. The CDR3 reads CASSGGTSGRAAEQYF. CDR3 DNA: TGTGCCAGCAGTGGAGGGACTAGCGGGAGGGCAGCCGAGCAGTACTTC.

This chain joins TRBV9 and TRBJ2-1; no reliable D call. Trimming pared 4 bases from V and 6 bases from J, leaving 14 bases between. In germline, CDR1 is SGDLS, CDR2 YYNGEE. This CDR3 has 14 amino acids. The CDR3 DNA follows: TGTGCCAGCAGCTCCCCGGTTAAGCGCAATGAGCAGTTCTTC. This codes for CASSSPVKRNEQFF.

The V and J genes are TRBV6-4 and TRBJ1-2, with 9 bases lining up with TRBD1. This CDR3 has 17 amino acids. Trimming took 8 bases from V and 2 from J; bases not matched to a gene: 15. Germline V gives CDR1 MRHNA, CDR2 SNTAGT. The CDR3 DNA follows: TGTGCCAGCTCACTTGGGCCCGCGGGACAGGGAAACTATGGCTACACCTTC. The encoded protein is CASSLGPAGQGNYGYTF.

The chain joins TRBV27 to TRBJ1-1; no definite D call. CDR1 and CDR2 (germline): MNHEY, SMNVEV (reference sequence). The CDR3 extends over 15 amino acids. The V gene lost 0 bases and the J gene lost 1 base, with 9 bases spanning the gap. The CDR3, as DNA: TGTGCCAGCAGTTTATCGGGAGGGCAGAACACTGAAGCTTTCTTT. It codes for CASSLSGGQNTEAFF.

V usage is TRBV6-5 and J usage is TRBJ1-5, with TRBD1 as a possible D gene (5 bases). The V end lost 4 bases, the J end lost 0 bases, and 10 bases lay between the germline ends. Germline V CDR1 and CDR2: MNHEY, SVGAGI. This CDR3 is 15 amino acids long. The CDR3: CASSSAGNSNQPQHF. CDR3 in DNA: TGTGCCAGCAGTTCCGCAGGGAATAGCAATCAGCCCCAGCATTTT.

There are a few counts of this clone. The chain carries TRBV7-6 and TRBJ2-5; the match to TRBD2 covers 11 bases. The CDR3 sequence is 17 residues long. Germline-derived CDR1 and CDR2 are SGHVS and FNYEAQ. The ends lost 5 bases at V and 1 base at J; junction bases unmatched: 9. CDR3 sequence (DNA): TGTGCCAGCAGCACGCAGTTGACTAGCGGGATCCAAGAGACCCAGTACTTC. Encoded protein: CASSTQLTSGIQETQYF.